A selection of T cell receptor beta chains follows, all from one sample in a study of graft-versus-host responses after intestinal transplantation. Which antigens these TCRs recognize remains unknown. The method was immunoSEQ multiplex PCR; TCRdb's version includes in-frame clones alone and lacks a portion of them. The table includes about 64,000 clones, around nine tenths detected once. Here the sequenced sample was unstimulated CD8+ T cells sorted from spleen or lymph node cells, taken before transplant. These receptors were taken from a human donor who was the organ donor for an intestinal transplant. CDR3s include the opening cysteine and the closing phenylalanine or tryptophan. D genes are given only for firm matches. Only part of the rows carry a size: once, few, many, or a class if the clone is expanded.

TGTGCCAGCAGTTTATCGGCTAGCGGGAGGGCCTACGAGCAGTACTTC	CASSLSASGRAYEQYF	TRBV28	.	TRBD2	TRBJ2-7
TGTGCCTGGAGTGTGGGACAGCAGGACGTGGCCCAGTACTTC	CAWSVGQQDVAQYF	TRBV30	.	TRBD1	TRBJ2-5
TGTGCCAGCAGTTCAGGGGGAATGAACACTGAAGCTTTCTTT	CASSSGGMNTEAFF	TRBV6-5	.	TRBD1	TRBJ1-1
TGTGCCAGCAGCCCAGGGGGGACCCAGTACTTC	CASSPGGTQYF	TRBV9	once	TRBD1	TRBJ2-5
TGTGCCAGCAGCGGAGACAGGGGGCTTTCGACTGAAGCTTTCTTT	CASSGDRGLSTEAFF	TRBV9	.	TRBD1	TRBJ1-1
TGTGCCAGCAGTTTTAAGGGGGCTTTGGGCAATCAGCCCCAGCATTTT	CASSFKGALGNQPQHF	TRBV27	.	TRBD1	TRBJ1-5
TGTGCCAGCAGTTACTCTGGGGAGCAGGACTACGAGCAGTACTTC	CASSYSGEQDYEQYF	TRBV6-5	.	.	TRBJ2-7
TGTGCCAGCAGCGGGTCTGGGACAGAGCAGAACACTGAAGCTTTCTTT	CASSGSGTEQNTEAFF	TRBV7-9	.	TRBD1	TRBJ1-1
TGTGCCAGCAGAGGGTCAGGGGTCTTTAATGAGCAGTTCTTC	CASRGSGVFNEQFF	TRBV5-4	.	.	TRBJ2-1
TGTGCCAGCAGCTCCTGGGACAGGGCGGAGAACTATGGCTACACCTTC	CASSSWDRAENYGYTF	TRBV11-2	.	TRBD1	TRBJ1-2
TGCAGCGTTCGTACAGCGGGAGTCGACTCCGGGGAGCTGTTTTTT	CSVRTAGVDSGELFF	TRBV29-1	.	TRBD2	TRBJ2-2
TGTGCCAGCGTACTTAGTTTGGTCAGGGGTAACACTGAAGCTTTCTTT	CASVLSLVRGNTEAFF	TRBV28	.	.	TRBJ1-1
TGTGCCAGCAGTGATGGGGTATTACAGGGGCCTCCTCCCTACGAGCAGTACTTC	CASSDGVLQGPPPYEQYF	TRBV6-1	.	TRBD1	TRBJ2-7
TGCGCCAGCAGCCATCCCGGGACAGGGGTGACTGAAGCTTTCTTT	CASSHPGTGVTEAFF	TRBV4-1	.	TRBD1	TRBJ1-1
TGTGCCTGGAGCACCGTATCACTAGCCGGCACAGATACGCAGTATTTT	CAWSTVSLAGTDTQYF	TRBV30	.	.	TRBJ2-3
TGCGCCAGCAGGTCAGGGGGCTCCTACGAGCAGTACTTC	CASRSGGSYEQYF	TRBV5-1	.	TRBD1	TRBJ2-7
TGTGCCAGCAGTTTGTCCCCAGGGGCTTCCTACGAGCAGTACTTC	CASSLSPGASYEQYF	TRBV27	.	.	TRBJ2-7
TGCGCCAGCAGATTCGACAGGGGGTCCTACGAGCAGTACTTC	CASRFDRGSYEQYF	TRBV4-1	.	TRBD1	TRBJ2-7
TGTGCCAGCAGCGTGGGGACAGGCCCCTCCTACGAGCAGTACTTC	CASSVGTGPSYEQYF	TRBV9	once	TRBD1	TRBJ2-7
TGTGCCACCAGCCCCGAGGCCAGGGGCTCCTACGAGCAGTACTTC	CATSPEARGSYEQYF	TRBV15	.	.	TRBJ2-7
TGCGCCAGCAGCCAAGAGGGACTAGCGGGAGGGCCCACAGATACGCAGTATTTT	CASSQEGLAGGPTDTQYF	TRBV4-3	.	TRBD2	TRBJ2-3
TGTGCCAGCTCACCAGGCGGCACCTACGAGCAGTACTTC	CASSPGGTYEQYF	TRBV18	.	.	TRBJ2-7
TGTGCCATCACAGGGGGGGGGACAGGGCCCAACACTGAAGCTTTCTTT	CAITGGGTGPNTEAFF	TRBV10-3	.	TRBD1	TRBJ1-1
TGTGCCAGCAGTGAGATTAGGGCTAGCGGGAATGGGGAGCAGTTCTTC	CASSEIRASGNGEQFF	TRBV2	.	TRBD2	TRBJ2-1
TGTGCCAGCTCACAACTCCGACAGTACGAGCAGTACTTC	CASSQLRQYEQYF	TRBV18	.	.	TRBJ2-7
TGTGCCAGCAGTCCACTTTCCCCTTTAGCGGGGGCCTACAATGAGCAGTTCTTC	CASSPLSPLAGAYNEQFF	TRBV27	.	TRBD2	TRBJ2-1
TGTGCCAGCAGTGTTGCAGACTACATGAACACTGAAGCTTTCTTT	CASSVADYMNTEAFF	TRBV2	.	.	TRBJ1-1
TGTGTCGCAGCAGGAAATGAGCAGTTCTTC	CVAAGNEQFF	TRBV28	.	.	TRBJ2-1
TGTGCCAGCTCGGCGGGGAGGTACGAGCAGTACTTC	CASSAGRYEQYF	TRBV28	once	.	TRBJ2-7
TGTGCCTGGAGTTTGGGGGAGGTTGGAAACACCATATATTTT	CAWSLGEVGNTIYF	TRBV30	.	.	TRBJ1-3
TGTGCCAGGGGACAGGGAACAGATACGCAGTATTTT	CARGQGTDTQYF	TRBV2	.	TRBD1	TRBJ2-3
TGTGCCAGCAGCTTACCCGGGACAGATACCTACAATGAGCAGTTCTTC	CASSLPGTDTYNEQFF	TRBV7-9	.	TRBD1	TRBJ2-1
TGCGCCAGCAGCCAAGGGGTTGAGGGCCCCAATGAGCAGTTCTTC	CASSQGVEGPNEQFF	TRBV4-1	.	.	TRBJ2-1
TGTGCCAGCAGTTCCGGGACAGGGGGCAATCAGCCCCAGCATTTT	CASSSGTGGNQPQHF	TRBV6-5	.	TRBD1	TRBJ1-5
TGTGCCAGCAGCCAAGCCGGGACAGGGTACGAGCAGTACTTC	CASSQAGTGYEQYF	TRBV4-2	medium-sized	TRBD1	TRBJ2-7
TGCAGCGTGGAGGACAGGGGCTATTCATACGAGCAGTACTTC	CSVEDRGYSYEQYF	TRBV29-1	.	TRBD1	TRBJ2-7
TGTGCCAGTAACCTAGGGGTGGAGCATCAGCCCCAGCATTTT	CASNLGVEHQPQHF	TRBV19	.	.	TRBJ1-5
TGTGCCAGCAGCACGTCAGGACTAGGCACAGATACGCAGTATTTT	CASSTSGLGTDTQYF	TRBV9	.	TRBD2	TRBJ2-3
TGTGCCAGCAGCCTTAATCAGCCCCAGCATTTT	CASSLNQPQHF	TRBV6-1	.	.	TRBJ1-5
TGCGCCAGCAGCCTCCTAACAGGGGGACGGAACACTGAAGCTTTCTTT	CASSLLTGGRNTEAFF	TRBV5-1	.	TRBD1	TRBJ1-1
TGTGCCAGCTCACCTTCTAGCGGCCGATACGAGCAGTACTTC	CASSPSSGRYEQYF	TRBV18	once	TRBD2	TRBJ2-7
TGTACCAGCAGTGACTCGTCAGGAGGTGAAAAACTGTTTTTT	CTSSDSSGGEKLFF	TRBV6-4	once	.	TRBJ1-4
TGTGCCAGCAGTCCATCAAAAGGGGAGCTGTTTTTT	CASSPSKGELFF	TRBV27	.	.	TRBJ2-2
TGTGCCAGTAGTATAAGCGACAGGGAGCGGATCAATGAGCAGTTCTTC	CASSISDRERINEQFF	TRBV19	.	TRBD1	TRBJ2-1
TGTGCCAGCAGCCTCCGGAGTGTGGGACAACTGAACACCGGGGAGCTGTTTTTT	CASSLRSVGQLNTGELFF	TRBV7-6	.	.	TRBJ2-2
TGTGCCAGCGGCCAGGGGGGCTGGGGCGATACGCAGTATTTT	CASGQGGWGDTQYF	TRBV9	.	.	TRBJ2-3
TGTGCCAGCAGTGGGGGGGGACCGGATGGCTACACCTTC	CASSGGGPDGYTF	TRBV9	.	.	TRBJ1-2
TGTGCCAGCAGCTCACAGGGGGCGACCACTGAAGCTTTCTTT	CASSSQGATTEAFF	TRBV7-3	.	TRBD1	TRBJ1-1
TGTGCCAGCAGGCCGACAGGGGGCAACTATGGCTACACCTTC	CASRPTGGNYGYTF	TRBV28	.	TRBD1	TRBJ1-2
TGTGCCAGCAGCTATAGGTCGGGATTCCCCTACGAGCAGTACTTC	CASSYRSGFPYEQYF	TRBV7-8	.	.	TRBJ2-7
TGCGCCAGCAGCTTGGGACTAGCGGGAGTAGGATCGGAGACCCAGTACTTC	CASSLGLAGVGSETQYF	TRBV5-1	once	TRBD2	TRBJ2-5
TGTGCCAGCAGCCCCAGGGCCGTCTCCTACGAGCAGTACTTC	CASSPRAVSYEQYF	TRBV6-6	.	.	TRBJ2-7
TGCAGCGTTGAAGAGGTGGGAGGGTTCACAGATACGCAGTATTTT	CSVEEVGGFTDTQYF	TRBV29-1	.	TRBD2	TRBJ2-3
TGTGCCAGCAGTCTCGCGGGAGAAGGGTACAATGAGCAGTTCTTC	CASSLAGEGYNEQFF	TRBV6-6	.	TRBD2	TRBJ2-1
TGCAGCGGTGCGACAGGGAGTAACACTGAAGCTTTCTTT	CSGATGSNTEAFF	TRBV29-1	.	TRBD1	TRBJ1-1